The rows below give T cell receptor beta chains drawn from one sample of a study of cytomegalovirus exposure and HLA in healthy donors. The protocol was immunoSEQ multiplex PCR, while the TCRdb copy is restricted to in-frame clones and leaves out a portion. The sample lists about 85,000 clones, approximately 80% occurring once. Input material: PBMCs. Receptors were obtained from a woman in her 50s in good health and CMV-seropositive. Each CDR3 is given with its conserved first and last residue. Fields, in order: J gene, clone size, D gene, V gene, CDR3 DNA, CDR3 protein. D genes are given only for firm matches. The size field is filled for only some rows; it gives once, few, many or a size class.

j_gene: TRBJ2-2; abundance: NA; d_gene: TRBD2; v_gene: TRBV5-1; CDR3nt: TGCGCCAGCAGCGTGCGGGAGGCACACACCGGGGAGCTGTTTTTT; CDR3aa: CASSVREAHTGELFF
j_gene: TRBJ1-2; abundance: NA; d_gene: NA; v_gene: TRBV30; CDR3nt: TGTGCCTGGAGTGCACAGGGCTATGGCTACACCTTC; CDR3aa: CAWSAQGYGYTF
j_gene: TRBJ1-6; abundance: few; d_gene: NA; v_gene: TRBV28; CDR3nt: TGTGCCAGCAGTTTGGCCAAGGGACATTATAATTCACCCCTCCACTTT; CDR3aa: CASSLAKGHYNSPLHF
j_gene: TRBJ2-2; abundance: NA; d_gene: TRBD1; v_gene: TRBV7-8; CDR3nt: TGTGCCAGCACCATAGGGACAGTTTACACCGGGGAGCTGTTTTTT; CDR3aa: CASTIGTVYTGELFF
j_gene: TRBJ1-5; abundance: NA; d_gene: NA; v_gene: TRBV2; CDR3nt: TGTGCCAGCAGTGCAGGGAGGGATCAGCCCCAGCATTTT; CDR3aa: CASSAGRDQPQHF
j_gene: TRBJ2-3; abundance: NA; d_gene: NA; v_gene: TRBV2; CDR3nt: TGTGCCAGCAGTGTACAGGGTACAGATACGCAGTATTTT; CDR3aa: CASSVQGTDTQYF
j_gene: TRBJ1-2; abundance: NA; d_gene: TRBD1; v_gene: TRBV5-4; CDR3nt: TGTGCCAGCAGCTTGCCCCTGACAGGGAACTATGGCTACACCTTC; CDR3aa: CASSLPLTGNYGYTF
j_gene: TRBJ2-6; abundance: NA; d_gene: NA; v_gene: TRBV9; CDR3nt: TGTGCCAGCAGTGCCGGAGCGGTCGGTGGGGCCAACGTCCTGACTTTC; CDR3aa: CASSAGAVGGANVLTF
j_gene: TRBJ2-3; abundance: NA; d_gene: TRBD2; v_gene: TRBV5-6; CDR3nt: TGTGCCAGCAGCTTGCAGGCGGGGGGGGCCACAGATACGCAGTATTTT; CDR3aa: CASSLQAGGATDTQYF
j_gene: TRBJ2-3; abundance: NA; d_gene: TRBD2; v_gene: TRBV6-5; CDR3nt: TGTGCCAGCAGTTACAGGCTAGCGGGGAGCACAGATACGCAGTATTTT; CDR3aa: CASSYRLAGSTDTQYF
j_gene: TRBJ1-1; abundance: NA; d_gene: NA; v_gene: TRBV9; CDR3nt: TGTGCCAGCAGCGTAGATCAGGGGCGGACTGAAGCTTTCTTT; CDR3aa: CASSVDQGRTEAFF
j_gene: TRBJ2-3; abundance: NA; d_gene: TRBD2; v_gene: TRBV4-2; CDR3nt: TGTGCCAGCAGCCAAGGAGGCAGCGGGAGCGCAGATACGCAGTATTTT; CDR3aa: CASSQGGSGSADTQYF
j_gene: TRBJ1-1; abundance: once; d_gene: NA; v_gene: TRBV18; CDR3nt: TGTGCCAGCTCACCAAATATGGGGAGTGGTGGCACTGAAGCTTTCTTT; CDR3aa: CASSPNMGSGGTEAFF
j_gene: TRBJ2-2; abundance: NA; d_gene: TRBD2; v_gene: TRBV10-3; CDR3nt: TGTGCCATCAGTGAGTTCCTAGCGGGAGCTTCGAACACCGGGGAGCTGTTTTTT; CDR3aa: CAISEFLAGASNTGELFF
j_gene: TRBJ1-6; abundance: NA; d_gene: TRBD1; v_gene: TRBV18; CDR3nt: TGTGCCAGCTCACCACCGGGACAGGGGAACAATTCACCCCTCCACTTT; CDR3aa: CASSPPGQGNNSPLHF
j_gene: TRBJ2-5; abundance: NA; d_gene: TRBD2; v_gene: TRBV2; CDR3nt: TGTGCCAGCAGTGAGGCTAGCGGGGGCGAAGAGACCCAGTACTTC; CDR3aa: CASSEASGGEETQYF
j_gene: TRBJ1-5; abundance: NA; d_gene: TRBD1; v_gene: TRBV7-9; CDR3nt: TGTGCCAGCAGCCCGACAGGGGATCAGCCCCAGCATTTT; CDR3aa: CASSPTGDQPQHF
j_gene: TRBJ2-2; abundance: NA; d_gene: TRBD1; v_gene: TRBV5-1; CDR3nt: TGCGCCACCCCGACAGGGGTCGGCGGGGAGCTGTTTTTT; CDR3aa: CATPTGVGGELFF
j_gene: TRBJ1-2; abundance: NA; d_gene: NA; v_gene: TRBV30; CDR3nt: TGTGCCTGGAGGCGGCCCGAACTCACAAGGGGCTACACCTTC; CDR3aa: CAWRRPELTRGYTF
j_gene: TRBJ2-1; abundance: NA; d_gene: TRBD2; v_gene: TRBV7-6; CDR3nt: TGTGCCAGCAACAATGATAGACTAGCGGGGGGGCGATATGAGCAGTTCTTC; CDR3aa: CASNNDRLAGGRYEQFF
j_gene: TRBJ2-3; abundance: NA; d_gene: NA; v_gene: TRBV6-5; CDR3nt: TGTGCCAGCAGCCCCCCCGGGCTCCGGGGAGATACGCAGTATTTT; CDR3aa: CASSPPGLRGDTQYF
j_gene: TRBJ1-6; abundance: NA; d_gene: TRBD1; v_gene: TRBV30; CDR3nt: TGTGCCTGGGCCGGGACAGGCGATTCACCCCTCCACTTT; CDR3aa: CAWAGTGDSPLHF
j_gene: TRBJ1-6; abundance: NA; d_gene: NA; v_gene: TRBV10-3; CDR3nt: TGTGCCATCAGTGACCACAAAAAGTCTAATTCACCCCTCCACTTT; CDR3aa: CAISDHKKSNSPLHF
j_gene: TRBJ2-5; abundance: NA; d_gene: NA; v_gene: TRBV6-1; CDR3nt: TGTGCCAGCAGCCCCGGGACCCAGTACTTC; CDR3aa: CASSPGTQYF